This T cell receptor (beta chain) emerged from a study of blood T cell repertoires in COVID-19. Trimming shortened V by 4 bases and J by 4 bases, and 9 bases separated the two germline ends. Germline CDR1 and CDR2: LNHDA and SQIVND (reference sequence). CDR3 length equals 13 residues. Sequenced by immunoSEQ multiplex PCR; TCRdb stores in-frame clones only, minus some. The table includes about 200,000 clones, approximately 81% detected once. V and J are TRBV19 and TRBJ2-3, with D perhaps TRBD2 (5 bases). Sequenced sample: peripheral blood. This clonotype originated in a woman aged 80 or over with acute or convalescent COVID-19. CDR3 sequence (DNA): TGTGCCAGTAGTAAGGGTAGCGCAGATACGCAGTATTTT. This sequence encodes CASSKGSADTQYF.